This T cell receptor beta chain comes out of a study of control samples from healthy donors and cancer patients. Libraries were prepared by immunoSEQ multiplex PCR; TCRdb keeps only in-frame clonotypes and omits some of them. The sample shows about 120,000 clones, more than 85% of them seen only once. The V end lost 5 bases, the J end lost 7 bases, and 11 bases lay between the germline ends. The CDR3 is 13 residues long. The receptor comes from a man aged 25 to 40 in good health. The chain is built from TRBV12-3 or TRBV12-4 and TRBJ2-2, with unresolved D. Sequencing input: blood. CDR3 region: CASSPVFGGELFF. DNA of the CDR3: TGTGCCAGCAGTCCCGTGTTCGGCGGGGAGCTGTTTTTT.